These 29 T cell receptor beta chains originate from one sample sequenced in a study of T-cell memory formation after mild COVID-19. One entry per CDR3 protein, called by TCRdb with MiXCR from the 5' RACE reads. The sample has 380,000 or so distinct CDR3 sequences; about an eighth are singletons. The sequenced sample consisted of PBMCs or a T cell subset sorted from them (not recorded which). The receptors shown here come from a young man who had mild COVID-19 (a few samples of this study predate the infection). Cell type and time point are not known.

This clonotype has more than one count but fewer than ten. The chain is built from TRBV10-3 and TRBJ2-1, with D possibly being TRBD1 (6 bases). V lost 7 bases and J 3 bases, leaving 13 bases between the germline ends. This CDR3 contains 14 residues. Germline CDR1 ENHRY, CDR2 SYGVKD. This CDR3 is CAINQGLGYNEQFF. The CDR3 nucleotides are TGTGCCATCAATCAGGGGCTAGGCTACAATGAGCAGTTCTTC.

The chain links TRBV12-3 or TRBV12-4 to TRBJ1-2, with a tentative D call TRBD1 (5 bases). The ends were cut back, 3 bases at V and 4 bases at J, with 9 bases in the middle. This CDR3 has 13 amino acids. As DNA, the CDR3 is TGTGCCAGCAGTTTGGGGGTCGTCTATGGCTACACCTTC. Amino acid sequence: CASSLGVVYGYTF.

The rearrangement links TRBV19 to TRBJ2-7; perhaps TRBD2 as D (8 bases). The CDR3 consists of 14 residues. Trimming took 10 bases from V and 3 from J, leaving 19 bases between them. In germline, CDR1 is LNHDA, CDR2 SQIVND (reference sequence). CDR3 region: CATSRGGTDYEQYF. The DNA of the CDR3 is TGTGCCACCTCCCGGGGGGGGACAGACTACGAGCAGTACTTC.

This clonotype was recorded a few times. The rearrangement links TRBV7-6 to TRBJ2-2; TRBD2 is a possible D gene (5 bases). CDR3 length equals 13 residues. CDR1 is SGHVS, CDR2 FNYEAQ, per germline. Trimming took 10 bases from V and 1 from J, leaving 10 bases between them. As DNA, the CDR3 is TGTGCCATCAGTCGGGGGAACACCGGGGAGCTGTTTTTT. Amino acid sequence: CAISRGNTGELFF. Full variable domain (rest looked up from reference TRBV7-6 and TRBJ2-2): GAGVSQSPRYKVTKRGQDVALRCDPISGHVSLYWYRQALGQGPEFLTYFNYEAQQDKSGLPNDRFSAERPEGSISTLTIQRTEQRDSAMYRCAISRGNTGELFFGEGSRLTVL.

This clonotype was observed many times. The chain recombines TRBV4-3 with TRBJ2-5, with D maybe TRBD1 (5 bases). CDR3 length: 14 residues. V shed 1 base and J shed 3 bases, with 9 bases lying between them. Germline CDR1 is LGHNA and CDR2 is YSLEER. The CDR3 here is CASSQGGGEETQYF. The DNA for the CDR3 is TGCGCCAGCAGCCAAGGGGGCGGAGAAGAGACCCAGTACTTC.

The chain links TRBV7-9 to TRBJ1-1; D possibly corresponds to TRBD1 (5 bases). The V gene lost 7 bases and the J gene lost 1 base, with 10 bases spanning the gap. CDR1 SEHNR and CDR2 FQNEAQ come from the germline V gene (reference sequence). This CDR3 is built from 13 residues. CDR3 loop: CASKHTGNTEAFF. The CDR3 bases are TGTGCCAGCAAACATACAGGGAACACTGAAGCTTTCTTT. Full variable domain (rest looked up from reference TRBV7-9 and TRBJ1-1): DTGVSQNPRHKITKRGQNVTFRCDPISEHNRLYWYRQTLGQGPEFLTYFQNEAQLEKSRLLSDRFSAERPKGSFSTLEIQRTEQGDSAMYLCASKHTGNTEAFFGQGTRLTVV.

The chain is built from TRBV12-5 and TRBJ1-2; D is unclear. V dropped 5 bases and J dropped 2 bases, with 12 bases sitting between them. Germline V gives CDR1 LGHNT, CDR2 FRNRAP. The CDR3 length is 14 residues. As DNA, the CDR3 is TGTGCTAGTGGTCCCCCGGTAGGAAACTATGGCTACACCTTC. It is translated as CASGPPVGNYGYTF.

The chain couples TRBV24-1 to TRBJ2-1, with D uncertain. Germline V gene lookup returns CDR1 KGHDR and CDR2 SFDVKD. Trimming stripped 3 bases from V and 2 bases from J, with 19 bases between. The CDR3 length is 18 residues. For the CDR3, the DNA is TGTGCCACCAGTGATCCCGCAGTGAAGGAGAGAACCTACAATGAGCAGTTCTTC. Translated, it gives CATSDPAVKERTYNEQFF.

The chain employs TRBV20-1 and TRBJ1-4, with D tentatively TRBD1 (5 bases). The V gene's germline CDR1 is DFQATT and CDR2 SNEGSKA (reference sequence). The ends were cut back, 1 base at V and 1 base at J, with 7 bases in the middle. The CDR3 is 14 residues long. The CDR3 bases are TGCAGTGCTAGAGGCGGGGGAACTAATGAAAAACTGTTTTTT. Translation gives CSARGGGTNEKLFF.

The J gene is TRBJ2-2, the V gene TRBV4-1, with no clear D. Germline loops: CDR1 MGHRA, CDR2 YSYEKL. Trimming stripped 0 bases from V and 5 bases from J, with 4 bases between. The length of the CDR3 is 13 residues. The CDR3 is CASSQDPTGELFF. For the CDR3, the DNA is TGCGCCAGCAGCCAAGACCCGACCGGGGAGCTGTTTTTT.

The table lists this clonotype with a few counts. CDR3 in amino acids: CASSPRLFDPRDTEAFF. Here the CDR3 DNA reads TGTGCCAGCAGCCCCAGGTTGTTCGACCCGAGAGACACTGAAGCTTTCTTT. This chain connects TRBV7-2 to TRBJ1-1; D gene uncertain. The germline V gene encodes CDR1 SGHTA and CDR2 FQGNSA. This CDR3 has 17 residues. V was cut by 5 bases and J by 3 bases, with 22 bases left in between.

About this clonotype itself: Since the CDR3 does not end with the conserved phenylalanine or tryptophan, this likely comes from a read error. V is TRBV30 and J is TRBJ2-1; 12 bases match TRBD2. This CDR3 region has 15 residues. Per the germline V gene, CDR1 is GTSNPN and CDR2 is SVGIG (reference sequence). With V trimmed by 7 bases and J by 7 bases, 11 bases remained unmatched. This CDR3 reads CASPRASGGANEQFL. DNA of the CDR3: TGTGCCTCCCCCAGGGCTAGCGGGGGGGCTAATGAGCAGTTCTTG.

DNA of the CDR3: TGTGCCAGCAGCGATCGGGCATCCTACAATGAGCAGTTCTTC. Protein sequence: CASSDRASYNEQFF. The chain has TRBV9 and TRBJ2-1; D not certain. V gave up 3 bases and J gave up 1 base, with 8 bases separating them. Germline values: CDR1 SGDLS, CDR2 YYNGEE. This CDR3 is 14 amino acids long.

The V gene is TRBV19, the J gene TRBJ1-1; no clear D gene. The CDR3 runs 16 residues. The V gene's germline CDR1 is LNHDA and CDR2 SQIVND (reference sequence). The V end lost 6 bases, the J end lost 1 base, and 18 bases lay between the germline ends. DNA of the CDR3: TGTGCCAGTAGGACCACTTGGGAGAATAGGAACACTGAAGCTTTCTTT. This codes for CASRTTWENRNTEAFF.

Ten or more counts support this clonotype. The rearrangement joins TRBV12-3 or TRBV12-4 to TRBJ2-5; D possibly corresponds to TRBD1 (6 bases). V gave up 5 bases and J gave up 1 base, with 8 bases separating them. This CDR3 is 13 amino acids long. The CDR3 nucleotides are TGTGCCAGCAGTCAGACAGGCCAAGAGACCCAGTACTTC. It codes for CASSQTGQETQYF.

This clonotype appeared a few times. J is TRBJ1-2 and V is TRBV12-3 or TRBV12-4, with TRBD1 matching 9 bases. CDR3 length: 15 residues. V lost 3 bases, J lost 4 bases, and 6 bases stayed unmatched. CDR3 bases: TGTGCCAGCAGTTTCACAGGGGGCTCCACCTATGGCTACACCTTC. Its protein is CASSFTGGSTYGYTF.

This clonotype was counted a few times. V gene TRBV7-9 combines with J gene TRBJ2-5; D assignment may be TRBD1 or TRBD2 (5 bases each). The CDR3 has 15 residues. Germline V gives CDR1 SEHNR, CDR2 FQNEAQ (reference sequence). V dropped 6 bases and J dropped 0 bases, with 14 bases sitting between them. CDR3 in DNA: TGTGCCAGCAGTTCAGGGAGTTGGTACCAAGAGACCCAGTACTTC. Residues: CASSSGSWYQETQYF.

This clonotype has just a few counts. This chain uses TRBV7-2 with TRBJ2-5; the D is unclear. The V end lost 4 bases, the J end lost 5 bases, and 11 bases lay between the germline ends. Germline-derived CDR1 and CDR2 are SGHTA and FQGNSA. The CDR3 is 13 residues long. CDR3 protein: CASSSSPRETQYF. The DNA of the CDR3 is TGTGCCAGCAGCTCGAGCCCGCGGGAGACCCAGTACTTC.

This clonotype was observed a handful of times. V and J are TRBV7-2 and TRBJ1-2, with 7 bases lining up with TRBD1. Trimming took 0 bases from V and 6 from J; bases not matched to a gene: 7. This CDR3 comprises 15 residues. Germline CDR1 reads SGHTA; CDR2 reads FQGNSA. CDR3 protein: CASSLAQQGNDGYTF. The CDR3 DNA follows: TGTGCCAGCAGCTTAGCCCAACAGGGGAATGATGGCTACACCTTC. Full variable domain (outside the CDR3, taken from reference TRBV7-2 and TRBJ1-2): GAGVSQSPSNKVTEKGKDVELRCDPISGHTALYWYRQSLGQGLEFLIYFQGNSAPDKSGLPSDRFSAERTGGSVSTLTIQRTQQEDSAVYLCASSLAQQGNDGYTFGSGTRLTVV.

The sample holds many counts of this clonotype. This chain joins TRBV7-8 and TRBJ2-3; TRBD1 aligns across 10 bases. This CDR3 has 16 residues. V was clipped by 3 bases and J by 4 bases; unmatched bases: 7. Germline V gene data show CDR1 as SGHVS and CDR2 as FQNEAQ. The CDR3 protein is CASSLAGTGVPDTQYF. The CDR3 coding sequence is TGTGCCAGCAGCTTGGCCGGGACAGGGGTCCCAGATACGCAGTATTTT. Full variable domain (remainder filled in from reference TRBV7-8 and TRBJ2-3): GAGVSQSPRYKVAKRGQDVALRCDPISGHVSLFWYQQALGQGPEFLTYFQNEAQLDKSGLPSDRFFAERPEGSVSTLKIQRTQQEDSAVYLCASSLAGTGVPDTQYFGPGTRLTVL.

This rearrangement joins TRBV12-3 or TRBV12-4 to TRBJ2-5; 7 bases agree with TRBD1. The CDR3 loop spans 15 amino acids. The trim removed 6 bases at V and 4 bases at J, leaving 11 bases unmatched. The CDR3 DNA reads as TGTGCCAGCAGCCAACCGCAGACAGGGATAGAGACCCAGTACTTC. Translation gives CASSQPQTGIETQYF.

V and J are TRBV30 and TRBJ1-1; D uncertain. The CDR3 covers 10 residues. The V gene's germline CDR1 is GTSNPN and CDR2 SVGIG (reference sequence). The V end lost 8 bases, the J end lost 0 bases, and 4 bases lay between the germline ends. The CDR3 loop reads CAGMNTEAFF. The CDR3 DNA sequence: TGTGCCGGCATGAACACTGAAGCTTTCTTT. The full variable domain, rest sourced from reference TRBV30 and TRBJ1-1, is SQTIHQWPATLVQPVGSPLSLECTVEGTSNPNLYWYRQAAGRGLQLLFYSVGIGQISSEVPQNLSASRPQDRQFILSSKKLLLSDSGFYLCAGMNTEAFFGQGTRLTVV.

In its sample, this clonotype was seen a few times. This chain connects TRBV6-1 to TRBJ1-5; no definite D call. Trimming left V 5 bases short and J 1 base short, with 15 bases between. CDR1 and CDR2 (germline): MNHNS, SASEGT. The CDR3 contains 16 residues. The CDR3 DNA reads TGTGCCAGCAGTCCCCGCCACTCGGGAAGCAATCAGCCCCAGCATTTT. Amino acids: CASSPRHSGSNQPQHF.

This clonotype was counted many times. The V gene is TRBV7-2, the J gene TRBJ1-5; 8 bases agree with TRBD1. CDR3 length: 14 amino acids. Germline assignment: CDR1 SGHTA and CDR2 FQGNSA. V gave up 4 bases and J gave up 2 bases; unmatched junction bases: 1. CDR3 region: CASSSTGGNQPQHF. The DNA of the CDR3 is TGTGCCAGCAGCTCGACAGGGGGCAATCAGCCCCAGCATTTT.

The chain is built from TRBV5-1 and TRBJ2-1, with D perhaps TRBD2 (6 bases). This CDR3 has 13 residues. Germline lookup yields CDR1 SGHRS and CDR2 YFSETQ. V lost 4 bases to trimming and J lost 4 bases, with 9 bases between them. In DNA form, the CDR3 reads TGCGCCAGCAGCCCGGGAGAGTACAATGAGCAGTTCTTC. Translating it yields CASSPGEYNEQFF.

The gene calls are TRBV12-3 or TRBV12-4 and TRBJ1-2; D is ambiguous. V dropped 1 base and J dropped 4 bases, with 10 bases sitting between them. This CDR3 is 14 amino acids long. CDR3 sequence: CASSLGPGTYGYTF. CDR3 DNA sequence: TGTGCCAGCAGTTTAGGCCCCGGTACCTATGGCTACACCTTC.

This chain joins TRBV5-1 and TRBJ2-3; a weak D match, TRBD2 (7 bases). The CDR3 extends over 16 amino acids. V gave up 0 bases and J gave up 3 bases, with 14 bases separating them. The V gene's germline CDR1 is SGHRS and CDR2 YFSETQ. This CDR3 is CASSLGAGAFTDTQYF. CDR3 coding DNA: TGCGCCAGCAGCTTGGGGGCGGGGGCCTTTACAGATACGCAGTATTTT.

Only a few counts were recorded for this clonotype. V and J are TRBV20-1 and TRBJ2-1; D uncertain. Germline-derived CDR1 and CDR2 are DFQATT and SNEGSKA (reference sequence). The CDR3 loop spans 13 amino acids. V lost 3 bases to trimming and J lost 5 bases, with 11 bases between them. The CDR3 loop reads CSASNGINNEQFF. The CDR3 nucleotides read TGCAGTGCTAGTAACGGAATTAACAATGAGCAGTTCTTC.

The rearrangement joins TRBV5-1 to TRBJ2-1; D is possibly TRBD1 (5 bases). Deletions cut 0 bases from V and 0 bases from J, with 10 bases between. CDR1 and CDR2 from the germline V gene are SGHRS and YFSETQ. The CDR3 has 16 residues. The CDR3 loop is CASSLATVGSYNEQFF. CDR3 nucleotides: TGCGCCAGCAGCTTGGCGACAGTAGGCTCCTACAATGAGCAGTTCTTC.